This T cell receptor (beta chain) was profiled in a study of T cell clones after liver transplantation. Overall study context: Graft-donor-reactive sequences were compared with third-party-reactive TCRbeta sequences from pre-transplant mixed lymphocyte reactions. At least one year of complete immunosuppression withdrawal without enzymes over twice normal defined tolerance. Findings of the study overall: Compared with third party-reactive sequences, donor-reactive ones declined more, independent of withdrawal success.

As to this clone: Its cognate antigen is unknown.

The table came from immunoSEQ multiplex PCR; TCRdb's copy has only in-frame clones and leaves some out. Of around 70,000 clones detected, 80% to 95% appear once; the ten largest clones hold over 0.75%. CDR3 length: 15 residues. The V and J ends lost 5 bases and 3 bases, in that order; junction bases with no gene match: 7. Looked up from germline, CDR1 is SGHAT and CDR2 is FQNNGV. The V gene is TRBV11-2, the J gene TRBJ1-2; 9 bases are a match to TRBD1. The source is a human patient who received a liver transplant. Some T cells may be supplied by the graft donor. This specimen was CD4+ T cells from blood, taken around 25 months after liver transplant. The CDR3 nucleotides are TGTGCCAGCAGCCTAAGGGACAGGGTAGACTATGGCTACACCTTC. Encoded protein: CASSLRDRVDYGYTF.